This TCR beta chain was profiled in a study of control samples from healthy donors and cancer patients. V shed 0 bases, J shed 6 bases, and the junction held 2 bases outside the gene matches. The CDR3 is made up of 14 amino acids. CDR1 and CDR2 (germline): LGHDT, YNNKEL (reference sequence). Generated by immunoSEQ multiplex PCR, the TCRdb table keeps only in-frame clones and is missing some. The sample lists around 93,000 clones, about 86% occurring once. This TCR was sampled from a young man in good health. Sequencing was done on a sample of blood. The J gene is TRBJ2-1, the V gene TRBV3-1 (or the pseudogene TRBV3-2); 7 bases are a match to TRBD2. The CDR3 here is CASSQEVAGNEQFF. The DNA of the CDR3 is TGTGCCAGCAGCCAAGAGGTAGCGGGCAATGAGCAGTTCTTC.